This is a list of T cell receptor beta chains from one sample in a study of T cell repertoires in cytomegalovirus infection. What these receptors recognize is not known. TCRdb re-called the reads through MiXCR, storing one row per CDR3 protein. The repertoire consists of about 35,000 distinct CDR3 sequences, with about 50% occurring once and the leading ten covering approximately 92%. The specimen was CD8+ T cells from cultured PBMCs, collected from culture after CMV antigen stimulation. Receptors originate from a human donor in good health (CMV status not recorded). Some clones in this sample may be carry-over from other donors' samples. The CDR3 runs from the conserved cysteine through the conserved F or W. The D gene is left open where the match is weak. Expanded clones get a size class; other rows say once, few or many, or leave the size out.

d_call	clone_size	v_call	j_call	cdr3_nt	cdr3_aa
TRBD1	once	TRBV18	TRBJ2-7	TGTGCCAGCTCACCGCCCGACAGGGGGGAATATCTCTCCTACGAGCAGTACTTC	CASSPPDRGEYLSYEQYF
-	-	TRBV12-3/TRBV12-4	TRBJ2-5	TGTGCCAGCAGTTCCGGATACAGGGTCCAAGAGACCCAGTACTTC	CASSSGYRVQETQYF
-	many	TRBV2	TRBJ1-2	TGTGCCAGATATGCTAACTATGGCTACACCTTC	CARYANYGYTF
-	few	TRBV11-2	TRBJ2-7	TGTGCCAGCAGCTTAGACCGGGCGGCAGGGTCTTACGAGCAGTACTTC	CASSLDRAAGSYEQYF
-	-	TRBV29-1	TRBJ1-2	TGCAGCGTTGAAGTCCGTCAGGGGTTTCCTAACTATGGCTACACCTTC	CSVEVRQGFPNYGYTF
TRBD1	-	TRBV12-3/TRBV12-4	TRBJ2-1	TGTGCCAGCAGTCGTTACGGACAGGGGGATGAGCAGTTCTTC	CASSRYGQGDEQFF
-	-	TRBV12-3/TRBV12-4	TRBJ2-5	TGTGCCAGCAGTCTGACTAAAAAAGAGACCCAGTACTTC	CASSLTKKETQYF
-	-	TRBV28	TRBJ1-5	TGTGCCAGCAGTTTTGGCTCAAGGGGGGATCAGCCCCAGCATTTT	CASSFGSRGDQPQHF
TRBD1	-	TRBV7-2	TRBJ2-1	TGTGCCAGCAGCCCCGGGACAGGGGTCAATGAGCAGTTCTTC	CASSPGTGVNEQFF
-	few	TRBV20-1	TRBJ1-5	TGCAGTGCTGTCCCAGGGGCTGTGAATCAGCCCCAGCATTTT	CSAVPGAVNQPQHF
-	-	TRBV20-1	TRBJ1-2	TGCAGTGTTTGGTCCGGGACCACTAACTATGGCTACACCTTC	CSVWSGTTNYGYTF
TRBD2	-	TRBV27	TRBJ2-7	TGTGCCAGCAGGTCCCTAGCGGGAGGGCGTGGAGAGCAGTACTTC	CASRSLAGGRGEQYF
-	-	TRBV4-1	TRBJ1-1	TGCGCCAGCAGCCTCTTCACCGGTTCGAACACTGAAGCTTTCTTT	CASSLFTGSNTEAFF
-	many	TRBV20-1	TRBJ1-5	TGCAGTGCTAGGAGGCGGCCCGGGTTGTCAGGCAATCAGCCCCAGCATTTT	CSARRRPGLSGNQPQHF
TRBD1	-	TRBV27	TRBJ2-7	TGTGCCAGCAGTTTGACAGGGGACTACGAGCAGTACTTC	CASSLTGDYEQYF
TRBD1	-	TRBV12-3/TRBV12-4	TRBJ1-2	TGTGCCAGCAGCCGAAGGGACAGATCGCCCTATGGCTACACCTTC	CASSRRDRSPYGYTF
-	few	TRBV27	TRBJ2-1	TGTGCCAGCAGTATACAGGGTTGGAATGAGCAGTTCTTC	CASSIQGWNEQFF
-	few	TRBV4-1	TRBJ2-5	TGCGCCAGCAGCCAAGCGGCGGCAGGAGGGTGGCCCCAAGAGACCCAGTACTTC	CASSQAAAGGWPQETQYF
TRBD1	-	TRBV2	TRBJ2-4	TGTGCCAGCATAGCTGACAGGGGCAAAAACATTCAGTACTTC	CASIADRGKNIQYF
-	-	TRBV20-1	TRBJ2-1	TGCAGTGCTAGAGTACAGGGTACCCTCTCCTACAATGAGCAGTTCTTC	CSARVQGTLSYNEQFF
-	few	TRBV9	TRBJ1-4	TGTGCCAGCAGCGTAGTCGGACAAGGGGATGAAAAACTGTTTTTT	CASSVVGQGDEKLFF
-	-	TRBV3-1	TRBJ2-5	TGTGCCAGCAGCCAGGCTGTTGGAGAGGAGACCCAGTACTTC	CASSQAVGEETQYF
TRBD1	-	TRBV5-6	TRBJ2-7	TGTGCCAGCAGGGTGACAGGGGAAGCGGACGAGCAGTACTTC	CASRVTGEADEQYF
-	-	TRBV19	TRBJ1-1	TGTGCCAGTAGTCTATACGGGCACACTGAAGCTTTCTTT	CASSLYGHTEAFF
-	once	TRBV7-9	TRBJ2-1	TGTGCCAGCAGCCGCGGAGCAACGGGCACACACAATGAGCAGTTCTTC	CASSRGATGTHNEQFF
-	few	TRBV6-8	TRBJ2-2	TGTGCCAGCAGTTCCAATACCGGGGAGCTGTTTTTT	CASSSNTGELFF
TRBD2	many	TRBV28	TRBJ2-5	TGTGCCAGCGCACTAGCGGGAGGGCCCGCAGAGACCCAGTACTTC	CASALAGGPAETQYF
TRBD2	-	TRBV18	TRBJ2-3	TGTGCCAGCTCACCACAGAGCGGGGGGGCCCACACAGATACGCAGTATTTT	CASSPQSGGAHTDTQYF
-	-	TRBV7-2	TRBJ2-1	TGTGCCAGCAGCTCCTCGGGACCAACTAATGAGCAGTTCTTC	CASSSSGPTNEQFF
-	-	TRBV5-5	TRBJ2-1	TGTGCCAGCAGCCGATCCTTTATTTCAAGCTCCTACAATGAGCAGTTCTTC	CASSRSFISSSYNEQFF
-	many	TRBV7-2	TRBJ1-5	TGTGCCAGCAGCTCCCAGGGGCCGGGGAGGCAGCCCCAGCATTTT	CASSSQGPGRQPQHF
-	few	TRBV27	TRBJ2-2	TGTGCCAGCAGTTTACAGGGTAGCGGGGAGCTGTTTTTT	CASSLQGSGELFF
-	-	TRBV7-4	TRBJ2-2	TGTGCCAGCAGCTTAGCGTATGAGGACTTACGCGGGGAGCTGTTTTTT	CASSLAYEDLRGELFF
-	-	TRBV7-8	TRBJ1-1	TGTGCCAGCAGCTCGATGAACACTGAAGCTTTCTTT	CASSSMNTEAFF
TRBD2	few	TRBV11-3	TRBJ2-1	TGTGCCAGCAGCTCATCAACCAAGGGACTAGCGGGAGATGGGGGGCAGTTCTTC	CASSSSTKGLAGDGGQFF
TRBD1	-	TRBV28	TRBJ1-1	TGTGCCAGCAGCCCCGTTCGGGACAGGGGGATGAACACTGAAGCTTTCTTT	CASSPVRDRGMNTEAFF
-	many	TRBV7-9	TRBJ2-1	TGTGCCAGCACCCTTAGTCCTAGCGACGAGCAGTTCTTC	CASTLSPSDEQFF
-	once	TRBV12-3/TRBV12-4	TRBJ2-2	TGTGCCAGCAGTCCCCCCAGCTACAGGATCGGGGGGGAGCTGTTTTTT	CASSPPSYRIGGELFF
TRBD1	-	TRBV27	TRBJ1-5	TGTGCCAGCAGCCCGGGACAGGGGGTCTCGGGGGATAATCAGCCCCAGCATTTT	CASSPGQGVSGDNQPQHF
TRBD1	-	TRBV2	TRBJ1-5	TGTGCCAGCAGTGCATACACAGGGGAGAATCAGCCCCAGCATTTT	CASSAYTGENQPQHF
-	-	TRBV10-3	TRBJ2-2	TGTGCCATCAGTGAGTCGAGGGGGGAGCTGTTTTTT	CAISESRGELFF